This TCR beta chain was profiled in a study of blood T cell repertoires in COVID-19. Study in general: Italy, Spain and the United States were the sources of the convalescent and acute COVID-19 samples. T cells, B-cell-depleted T cells, or PBMCs provided the cDNA or gDNA that served as material.

In the authors' workflow: Estimation of nucleated cell counts relied on the amplification of reference gene primers. Only in-frame clones appear in the TCRdb table, and some are missing; sequencing was by immunoSEQ multiplex PCR. V, J and clone size are taken as reported in that table, and D and trimming were inferred from the DNA itself. The table has about 160,000 clones, roughly 80% seen once; the top ten hold 2.8%. Trimming removed 6 bases at V and 4 bases at J, with 9 bases between. CDR1 and CDR2 (germline): MNHEY, SMNVEV (reference sequence). CDR3 size: 12 residues. V and J are TRBV27 and TRBJ1-2; D gene unclear. The TCR comes from an older man with acute or convalescent COVID-19. The source material was peripheral blood. The CDR3 nucleotides read TGTGCCAGCAGGGGAGGCGGCTATGGCTACACCTTC. This gives the protein CASRGGGYGYTF.